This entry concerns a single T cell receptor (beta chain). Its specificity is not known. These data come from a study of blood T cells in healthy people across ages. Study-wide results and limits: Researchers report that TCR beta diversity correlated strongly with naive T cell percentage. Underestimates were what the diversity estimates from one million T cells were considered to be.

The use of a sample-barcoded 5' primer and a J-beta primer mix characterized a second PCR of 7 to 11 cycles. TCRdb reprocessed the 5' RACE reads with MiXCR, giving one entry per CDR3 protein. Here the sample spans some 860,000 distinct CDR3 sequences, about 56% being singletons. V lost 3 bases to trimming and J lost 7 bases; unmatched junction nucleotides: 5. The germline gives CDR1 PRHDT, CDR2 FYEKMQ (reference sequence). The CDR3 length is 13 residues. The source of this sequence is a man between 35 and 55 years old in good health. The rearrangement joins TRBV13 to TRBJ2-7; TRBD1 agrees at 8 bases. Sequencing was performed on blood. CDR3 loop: CASSFQGAGEQYF. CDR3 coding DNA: TGTGCCAGCAGCTTTCAGGGGGCGGGGGAGCAGTACTTC.